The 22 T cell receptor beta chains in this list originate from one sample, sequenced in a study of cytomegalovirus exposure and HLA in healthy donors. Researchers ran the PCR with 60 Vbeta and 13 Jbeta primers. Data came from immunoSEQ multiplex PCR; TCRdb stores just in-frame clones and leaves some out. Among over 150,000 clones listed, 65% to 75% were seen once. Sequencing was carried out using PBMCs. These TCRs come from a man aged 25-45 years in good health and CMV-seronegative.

CDR3 residues: CASSQGDGVHNEQFF. The CDR3 DNA reads as TGCGCCAGCAGCCAAGGAGACGGGGTCCACAATGAGCAGTTCTTC. The rearrangement links TRBV4-3 to TRBJ2-1, with D perhaps TRBD2 (5 bases). V gave up 1 base and J gave up 5 bases, with 12 bases separating them. Germline CDR1 LGHNA, CDR2 YSLEER. This CDR3 has 15 residues.

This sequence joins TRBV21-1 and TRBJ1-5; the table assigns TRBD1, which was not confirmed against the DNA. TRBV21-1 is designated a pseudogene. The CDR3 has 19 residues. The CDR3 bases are TGTGCCAGCAGCAATAACAGGGGGCGCGGGGTCTATAGCAATCAGCCCCAGCATTTT. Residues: CASSNNRGRGVYSNQPQHF.

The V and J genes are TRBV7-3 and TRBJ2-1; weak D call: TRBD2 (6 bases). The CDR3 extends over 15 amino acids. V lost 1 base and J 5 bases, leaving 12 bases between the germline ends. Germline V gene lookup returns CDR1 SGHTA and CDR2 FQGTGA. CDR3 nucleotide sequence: TGTGCCAGCAGCTTAAGTCATGCGGGAAACAATGAGCAGTTCTTC. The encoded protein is CASSLSHAGNNEQFF.

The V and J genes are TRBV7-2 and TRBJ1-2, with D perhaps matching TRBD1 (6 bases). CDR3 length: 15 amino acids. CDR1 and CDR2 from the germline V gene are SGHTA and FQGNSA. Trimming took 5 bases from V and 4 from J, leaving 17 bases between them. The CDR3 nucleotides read TGTGCCAGCAGCCCACGTGGGGGCCTCCCCTATGGCTACACCTTC. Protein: CASSPRGGLPYGYTF.

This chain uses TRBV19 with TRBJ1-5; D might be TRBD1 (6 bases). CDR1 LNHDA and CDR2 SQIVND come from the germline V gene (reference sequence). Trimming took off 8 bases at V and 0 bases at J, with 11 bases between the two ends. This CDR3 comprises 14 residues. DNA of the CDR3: TGTGCCAGTGGCGGACAGTATAGCAATCAGCCCCAGCATTTT. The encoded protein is CASGGQYSNQPQHF. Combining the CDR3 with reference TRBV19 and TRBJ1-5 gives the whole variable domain DGGITQSPKYLFRKEGQNVTLSCEQNLNHDAMYWYRQDPGQGLRLIYYSQIVNDFQKGDIAEGYSVSREKKESFPLTVTSAQKNPTAFYLCASGGQYSNQPQHFGDGTRLSIL.

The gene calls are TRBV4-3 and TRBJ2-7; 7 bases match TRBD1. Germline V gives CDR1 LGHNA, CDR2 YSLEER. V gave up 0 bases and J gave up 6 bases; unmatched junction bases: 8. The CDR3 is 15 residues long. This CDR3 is CASSQEIWDSTEQYF. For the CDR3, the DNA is TGCGCCAGCAGCCAAGAGATATGGGACAGTACCGAGCAGTACTTC.

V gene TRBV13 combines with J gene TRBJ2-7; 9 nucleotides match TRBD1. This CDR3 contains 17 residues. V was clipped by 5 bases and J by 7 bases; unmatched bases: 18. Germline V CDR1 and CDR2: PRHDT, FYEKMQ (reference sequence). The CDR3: CASSPMVGQGGLGEQYF. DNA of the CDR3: TGTGCCAGCAGCCCTATGGTGGGACAGGGTGGTTTGGGGGAGCAGTACTTC. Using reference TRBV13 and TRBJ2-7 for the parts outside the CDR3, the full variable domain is AAGVIQSPRHLIKEKRETATLKCYPIPRHDTVYWYQQGPGQDPQFLISFYEKMQSDKGSIPDRFSAQQFSDYHSELNMSSLELGDSALYFCASSPMVGQGGLGEQYFGPGTRLTVT.

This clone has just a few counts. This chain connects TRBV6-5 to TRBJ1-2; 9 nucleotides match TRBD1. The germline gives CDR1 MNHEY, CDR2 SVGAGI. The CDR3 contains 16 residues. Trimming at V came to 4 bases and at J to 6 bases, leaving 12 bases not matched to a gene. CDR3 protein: CASSSRQGVKGNGYTF. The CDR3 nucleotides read TGTGCCAGCAGTTCGCGACAGGGGGTAAAGGGGAATGGCTACACCTTC.

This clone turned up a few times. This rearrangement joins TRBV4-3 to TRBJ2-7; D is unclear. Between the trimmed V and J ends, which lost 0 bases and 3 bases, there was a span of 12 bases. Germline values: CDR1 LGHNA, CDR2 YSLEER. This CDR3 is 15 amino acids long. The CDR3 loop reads CASSQDRSHGYEQYF. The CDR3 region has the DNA TGCGCCAGCAGCCAAGATCGGAGCCACGGCTACGAGCAGTACTTC.

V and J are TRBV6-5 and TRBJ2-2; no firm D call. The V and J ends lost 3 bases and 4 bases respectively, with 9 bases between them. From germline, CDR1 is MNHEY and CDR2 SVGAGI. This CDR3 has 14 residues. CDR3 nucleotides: TGTGCCAGCAGTTATTATGAGCGCACCGGGGAGCTGTTTTTT. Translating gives CASSYYERTGELFF.

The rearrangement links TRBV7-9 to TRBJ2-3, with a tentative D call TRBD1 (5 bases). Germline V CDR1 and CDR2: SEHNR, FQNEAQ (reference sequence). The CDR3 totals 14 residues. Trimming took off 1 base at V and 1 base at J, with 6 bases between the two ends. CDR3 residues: CASSLVGGTDTQYF. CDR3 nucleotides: TGTGCCAGCAGCTTAGTAGGGGGCACAGATACGCAGTATTTT.

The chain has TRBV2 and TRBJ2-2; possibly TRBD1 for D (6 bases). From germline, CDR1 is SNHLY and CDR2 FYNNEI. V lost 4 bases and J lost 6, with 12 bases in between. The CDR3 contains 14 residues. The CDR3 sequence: CASSVGRGSGELFF. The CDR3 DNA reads TGTGCCAGCAGTGTAGGCAGGGGATCCGGGGAGCTGTTTTTT.

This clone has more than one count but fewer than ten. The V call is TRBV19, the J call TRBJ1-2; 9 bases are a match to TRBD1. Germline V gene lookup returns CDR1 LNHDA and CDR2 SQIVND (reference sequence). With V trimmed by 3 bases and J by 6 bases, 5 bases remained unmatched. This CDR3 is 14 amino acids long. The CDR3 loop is CASSIEQGAHGYTF. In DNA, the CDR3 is TGTGCCAGTAGTATCGAACAGGGGGCGCATGGCTACACCTTC.

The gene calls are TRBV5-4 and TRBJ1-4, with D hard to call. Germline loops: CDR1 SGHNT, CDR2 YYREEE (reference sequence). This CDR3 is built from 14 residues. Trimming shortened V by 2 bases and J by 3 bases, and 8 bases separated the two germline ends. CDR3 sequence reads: CASSFHPSNEKLFF. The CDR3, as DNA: TGTGCCAGCAGCTTTCATCCATCTAATGAAAAACTGTTTTTT.

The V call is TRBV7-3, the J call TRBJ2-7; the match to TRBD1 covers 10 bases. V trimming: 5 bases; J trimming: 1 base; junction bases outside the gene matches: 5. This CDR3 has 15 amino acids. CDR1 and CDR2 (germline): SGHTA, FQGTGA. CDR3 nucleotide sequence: TGTGCCAGCAGCAAAGGGACAGGGGTATCCTACGAGCAGTACTTC. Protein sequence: CASSKGTGVSYEQYF.

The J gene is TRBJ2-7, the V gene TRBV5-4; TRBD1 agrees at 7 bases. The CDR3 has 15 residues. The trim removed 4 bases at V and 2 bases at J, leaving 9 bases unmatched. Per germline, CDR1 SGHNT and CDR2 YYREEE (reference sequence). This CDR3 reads CASSLAGTATYEQYF. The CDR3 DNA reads TGTGCCAGCAGCCTCGCCGGGACAGCAACCTACGAGCAGTACTTC.

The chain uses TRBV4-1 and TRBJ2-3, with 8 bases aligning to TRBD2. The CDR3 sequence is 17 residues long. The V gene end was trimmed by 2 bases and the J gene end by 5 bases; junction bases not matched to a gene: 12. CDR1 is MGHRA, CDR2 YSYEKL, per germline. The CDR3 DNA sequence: TGCGCCAGCAGCCAATTAGATTCGGGGGGGCCGGGAGATACGCAGTATTTT. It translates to CASSQLDSGGPGDTQYF.

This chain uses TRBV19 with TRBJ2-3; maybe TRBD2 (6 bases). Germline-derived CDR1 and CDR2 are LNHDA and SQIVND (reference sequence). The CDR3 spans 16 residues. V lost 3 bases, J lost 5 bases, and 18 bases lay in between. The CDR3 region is CASSIAVGGVEDTQYF. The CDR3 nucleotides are TGTGCCAGTAGTATCGCTGTTGGAGGGGTAGAAGATACGCAGTATTTT. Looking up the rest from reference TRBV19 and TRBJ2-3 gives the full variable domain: DGGITQSPKYLFRKEGQNVTLSCEQNLNHDAMYWYRQDPGQGLRLIYYSQIVNDFQKGDIAEGYSVSREKKESFPLTVTSAQKNPTAFYLCASSIAVGGVEDTQYFGPGTRLTVL.

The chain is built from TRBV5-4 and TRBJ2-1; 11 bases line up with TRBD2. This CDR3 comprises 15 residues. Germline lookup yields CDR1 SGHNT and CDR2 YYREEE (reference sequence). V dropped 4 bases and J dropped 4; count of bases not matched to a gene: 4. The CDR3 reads CASSHSGGAYNEQFF. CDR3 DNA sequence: TGTGCCAGCAGCCATAGCGGGGGGGCGTACAATGAGCAGTTCTTC.

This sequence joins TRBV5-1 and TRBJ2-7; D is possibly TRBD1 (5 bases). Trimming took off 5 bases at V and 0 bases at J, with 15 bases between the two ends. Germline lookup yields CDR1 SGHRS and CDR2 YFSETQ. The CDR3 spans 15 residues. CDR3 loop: CASSQGRGGSYEQYF. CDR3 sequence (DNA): TGCGCCAGCAGTCAGGGAAGGGGCGGCTCCTACGAGCAGTACTTC.

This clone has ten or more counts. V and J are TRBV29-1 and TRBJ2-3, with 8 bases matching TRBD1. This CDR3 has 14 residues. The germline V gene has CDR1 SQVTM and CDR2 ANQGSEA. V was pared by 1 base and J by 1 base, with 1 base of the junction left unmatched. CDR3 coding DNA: TGCAGCGTTGAAGCGGGACAGGGCACAGATACGCAGTATTTT. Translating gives CSVEAGQGTDTQYF.

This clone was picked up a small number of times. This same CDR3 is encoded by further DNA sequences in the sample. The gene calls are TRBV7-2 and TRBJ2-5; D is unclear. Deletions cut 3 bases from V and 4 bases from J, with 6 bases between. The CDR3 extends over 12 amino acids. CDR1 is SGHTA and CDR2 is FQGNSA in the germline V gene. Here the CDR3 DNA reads TGTGCCAGCAGCTTTTCCGGAGAGACCCAGTACTTC. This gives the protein CASSFSGETQYF.